One and the same sample provided the 13 T cell receptor beta chains below, sequenced in a study of vaccination effects on CD4 cells after COVID-19. In the ViraFEST assay, antigen-specific CD4+ clonotypes were identified by expansion after peptide-pool stimulation. A 10-day culture period preceded the isolation of CD4+ T cells. Two doses of BNT162b2 or mRNA-1273 vaccine were administered to participants. Clones were sequenced by immunoSEQ multiplex PCR, and TCRdb holds only the in-frame ones, with some missing. Among 65,000 to 95,000 clones listed, around 74% were seen once. For these receptors, no antigen is known. Material: CD4+ T cells from PBMCs cultured with HCoV-OC43 spike peptides, obtained after COVID-19 vaccination. Stated subset: HCoV-OC43 spike overlapping peptide pool stimulation. The receptor set was obtained from a human donor who received a COVID-19 vaccine.

V gene TRBV6-5 combines with J gene TRBJ2-2; TRBD1 is a possible D gene (5 bases). Trimming pared 2 bases from V and 5 bases from J, leaving 12 bases between. This CDR3 comprises 15 residues. Germline values: CDR1 MNHEY, CDR2 SVGAGI. CDR3 DNA sequence: TGTGCCAGCAGTTACCAACCGACAGTGACCGGGGAGCTGTTTTTT. Translation: CASSYQPTVTGELFF.

V and J are TRBV6-5 and TRBJ1-1; D ambiguous. In germline, CDR1 is MNHEY, CDR2 SVGAGI. The germline V and J ends were trimmed by 8 bases and 0 bases, with 10 bases remaining between them. This CDR3 region has 13 residues. CDR3 protein: CASLTDMNTEAFF. As DNA, the CDR3 is TGTGCCAGCCTTACAGATATGAACACTGAAGCTTTCTTT.

The chain couples TRBV30 to TRBJ1-4; perhaps TRBD1 as D (5 bases). The CDR3 sequence is 13 residues long. V was pared by 8 bases and J by 10 bases, with 20 bases between. The germline CDR1 and CDR2 sequences are GTSNPN and SVGIG (reference sequence). The CDR3: CARDGRGGGKLFF. The CDR3 DNA is TGTGCCCGCGATGGAAGGGGCGGAGGAAAACTGTTTTTT.

The rearrangement links TRBV30 to TRBJ1-4, with D perhaps matching TRBD1 (6 bases). The CDR3 sequence is 15 residues long. V shed 3 bases and J shed 1 base, with 12 bases lying between them. Per germline, CDR1 GTSNPN and CDR2 SVGIG (reference sequence). CDR3 region: CAWRGARGTNEKLFF. The CDR3 DNA reads as TGTGCCTGGAGGGGGGCCCGGGGAACTAATGAAAAACTGTTTTTT.

The J gene is TRBJ2-5, the V gene TRBV18; 8 bases are a match to TRBD2. The trim removed 0 bases at V and 3 bases at J, leaving 3 bases unmatched. The germline V gene encodes CDR1 KGHSH and CDR2 LQKENI. The CDR3 runs 15 residues. DNA of the CDR3: TGTGCCAGCTCACCACCGAGCGGGGGCGAAGAGACCCAGTACTTC. This gives the protein CASSPPSGGEETQYF.

V usage is TRBV10-2 and J usage is TRBJ1-2; tentatively, D is TRBD1 (5 bases). Between the trimmed V and J ends, which lost 10 bases and 2 bases, there was a span of 14 bases. The CDR3 extends over 13 amino acids. The germline V gene has CDR1 WSHSY and CDR2 SAAADI. The CDR3, as DNA: TGCGCCATCTCCCCGGGACGGAACTATGGCTACACCTTC. It encodes CAISPGRNYGYTF.

The V call is TRBV5-4, the J call TRBJ2-1; tentatively, D is TRBD1 (5 bases). The V gene lost 0 bases and the J gene lost 0 bases, with 10 bases spanning the gap. Per germline, CDR1 SGHNT and CDR2 YYREEE (reference sequence). The CDR3 length is 16 residues. In nucleotides, the CDR3 is TGTGCCAGCAGCTTGGGCAGGGTTAGCTCCTACAATGAGCAGTTCTTC. Amino acid sequence: CASSLGRVSSYNEQFF. The full variable domain, its missing parts supplied by reference TRBV5-4 and TRBJ2-1, is ETGVTQSPTHLIKTRGQQVTLRCSSQSGHNTVSWYQQALGQGPQFIFQYYREEENGRGNFPPRFSGLQFPNYSSELNVNALELDDSALYLCASSLGRVSSYNEQFFGPGTRLTVL.

This clone showed up just a few times. J is TRBJ2-3 and V is TRBV2; no clear D gene. Germline V gene data show CDR1 as SNHLY and CDR2 as FYNNEI. This CDR3 is 15 amino acids long. V lost 7 bases to trimming and J lost 0 bases, with 14 bases between them. As DNA, the CDR3 is TGTGCCAGCACTTACTCGACGAGGAGCACAGATACGCAGTATTTT. Translated, it gives CASTYSTRSTDTQYF.

Of note for this clone: One end of the junction varies from germline; a read error may be responsible. The genes are TRBV5-4 and TRBJ2-3; 8 bases are shared with TRBD2. Germline-derived CDR1 and CDR2 are SGHNT and YYREEE (reference sequence). The CDR3 is 16 residues long. In DNA, the CDR3 is TGTGCCAACAGCTTGGCGGGTAGCGGGGCCCCCGCTACGCAGTATTTT. Its translation is CANSLAGSGAPATQYF.

The chain joins TRBV9 to TRBJ1-2; the D gene is possibly TRBD1 (6 bases). The CDR3 sequence is 17 residues long. The ends were cut back, 3 bases at V and 4 bases at J, with 22 bases in the middle. Looked up from germline, CDR1 is SGDLS and CDR2 is YYNGEE. The CDR3 loop reads CASSGFQGDMDTYGYTF. The CDR3 DNA reads TGTGCCAGCAGCGGATTTCAAGGGGACATGGACACCTATGGCTACACCTTC.

The V call is TRBV11-1, the J call TRBJ2-5, with D possibly being TRBD1 (5 bases). Germline CDR1 SGHAT, CDR2 FQDESV (reference sequence). CDR3 length: 13 amino acids. V lost 2 bases and J 6 bases, leaving 10 bases between the germline ends. The CDR3 DNA follows: TGTGCCAGCAGCTTACGTAGGGGTCAGACCCAGTACTTC. Encoded protein: CASSLRRGQTQYF. The whole variable domain, remainder taken from reference TRBV11-1 and TRBJ2-5, is EAEVAQSPRYKITEKSQAVAFWCDPISGHATLYWYRQILGQGPELLVQFQDESVVDDSQLPKDRFSAERLKGVDSTLKIQPAELGDSAMYLCASSLRRGQTQYFGPGTRLLVL.

V is TRBV30 and J is TRBJ1-5; TRBD1 matches at 7 bases. The CDR3 loop spans 14 amino acids. V shed 3 bases, J shed 3 bases, and the junction held 5 bases outside the gene matches. Germline V gene lookup returns CDR1 GTSNPN and CDR2 SVGIG (reference sequence). The CDR3 bases are TGTGCCTGGAGCCCGGGACAGCTCAATCAGCCCCAGCATTTT. The encoded protein is CAWSPGQLNQPQHF. The full variable domain, rest sourced from reference TRBV30 and TRBJ1-5, is SQTIHQWPATLVQPVGSPLSLECTVEGTSNPNLYWYRQAAGRGLQLLFYSVGIGQISSEVPQNLSASRPQDRQFILSSKKLLLSDSGFYLCAWSPGQLNQPQHFGDGTRLSIL.

The sample holds a few counts of this clone. The chain links TRBV7-2 to TRBJ2-5; D is undetermined. Per germline, CDR1 SGHTA and CDR2 FQGNSA. V was cut by 5 bases and J by 5 bases, with 9 bases left in between. This CDR3 has 12 amino acids. CDR3 DNA sequence: TGTGCCAGCAGCAGTAACCGGGAGACCCAGTACTTC. Translated: CASSSNRETQYF.